The TCR beta chain described here comes from a study of blood T cell repertoires in COVID-19. This CDR3 contains 12 residues. Germline V gives CDR1 SGHVS, CDR2 FQNEAQ. The germline V and J ends were trimmed by 5 bases and 8 bases, with 9 bases remaining between them. This clone was recorded a few times. The data were produced by immunoSEQ multiplex PCR, yet TCRdb's version contains in-frame clones alone and is incomplete. The table records 300,000 to 400,000 clones, around nine tenths of them present only once. Source material: PBMCs or T cells enriched from blood (not recorded which). The TCR was taken from a woman aged 25 to 45 with acute COVID-19. The chain has TRBV7-8 and TRBJ1-4, with D hard to call. CDR3 DNA: TGTGCCAGCAGCCAGCCCGCGGAAAAACTGTTTTTT. It yields the protein CASSQPAEKLFF.